This T cell receptor (beta chain) is drawn from a study of Ad26.COV2.S vaccination and SARS-CoV-2 variants. As for the study in general: Participants got Ad26.COV2.S intramuscularly, once or twice 56 days apart.

The ends lost 2 bases at V and 7 bases at J; junction bases unmatched: 5. CDR1 SGHDT and CDR2 YYEEEE come from the germline V gene. The CDR3 has 14 residues. Findings of the study overall: Vaccinated and placebo-treated recipients had similar non-spike TCR breadth.

Measured with immunoSEQ multiplex PCR; TCRdb has only the in-frame clones, and not every one. The repertoire includes about 390,000 clones, around 92% of them detected once, and about 1.6% sits in the top ten. Regarding this clone: Its antigen is as yet unknown.

Treatment noted: over 15 received Ad26.COV2.S at low or high dose, single or two shots; several received placebo; per-sample allocation not given. At day 63 after the first vaccine or placebo injection, samples were drawn. In Boston, an adult donor aged 18-55 years took part. The sample in question was peripheral blood, obtained in a trial of Ad26.COV2.S vaccine versus placebo. The genes are TRBV5-6 and TRBJ2-7, with 11 nucleotides matching TRBD2. The TCR comes from a person between 18 and 65 years old who received the Ad26.COV2.S COVID-19 vaccine or a placebo. The CDR3 spells CASSFLAGGREQYF. The CDR3 nucleotides read TGTGCCAGCAGCTTCTTAGCGGGGGGGCGGGAGCAGTACTTC.